Below, 17 T cell receptor beta chains from the same sample are listed, as sequenced in a study of cytomegalovirus exposure and HLA in healthy donors. With 60 Vbeta and 13 Jbeta primers, the PCR was carried out. Some clones are missing from TCRdb's copy, which holds only in-frame ones; the method was immunoSEQ multiplex PCR. The sample consists of 150,000 to 190,000 clones, 80% to 90% of them appearing once. Sequences were obtained from PBMCs. The receptor source for this set is a woman between 18 and 29 years old in good health and CMV-seronegative.

This chain connects TRBV5-6 to TRBJ1-2; D is possibly TRBD1 (6 bases). V was clipped by 2 bases and J by 0 bases, with 14 bases between them. Germline loops: CDR1 SGHDT, CDR2 YYEEEE. The CDR3 has 16 residues. CDR3 DNA: TGTGCCAGCAGCTTAGGTTGGGACATCTCTAACTATGGCTACACCTTC. Residues: CASSLGWDISNYGYTF.

The chain employs TRBV5-1 and TRBJ2-3; 10 bases are shared with TRBD2. The trim removed 1 base at V and 4 bases at J, leaving 3 bases unmatched. The CDR3 covers 15 residues. From germline, CDR1 is SGHRS and CDR2 YFSETQ. The CDR3 loop is CASSLTSGISDTQYF. The CDR3 DNA is TGCGCCAGCAGCTTGACTAGCGGGATTTCAGATACGCAGTATTTT.

The J gene is TRBJ1-2, the V gene TRBV4-1; 8 bases match TRBD1. With 3 bases clipped from V and 6 bases from J, the junction kept 9 bases outside the gene matches. Germline V lookup: CDR1 MGHRA, CDR2 YSYEKL. CDR3 size: 15 residues. For the CDR3, the DNA is TGCGCCAGCAGCCAGCCCGGACAGGGTTATCATGGCTACACCTTC. Encoded protein: CASSQPGQGYHGYTF.

In DNA form, the CDR3 reads TGCGCCAGCAGCCAAGATAGGCAGGGGGCAATATACGAGCAGTACTTC. It is translated as CASSQDRQGAIYEQYF. The rearrangement uses TRBV4-1 and TRBJ2-5, with TRBD1 matching over 8 bases. With the DNA end fitting TRBJ2-7 better, the J assignment may be wrong. CDR1 is MGHRA, CDR2 YSYEKL, per germline. The CDR3 is 16 amino acids.

The rearrangement joins TRBV21-1 to TRBJ2-7; the D segment call TRBD1 is taken from the table without a DNA check. TRBV21-1 is given as a pseudogene. This CDR3 is built from 16 residues. In DNA, the CDR3 is TGTGCCAGCAGCAAAAAGGAGGACAGGACTACCTACGAGCAGTACTTC. Amino acids: CASSKKEDRTTYEQYF.

The chain is built from TRBV4-2 and TRBJ2-1, with a weak D call TRBD2 (7 bases). This CDR3 is 16 amino acids long. The germline V gene encodes CDR1 LGHNA and CDR2 YNFKEQ. Trimming took 4 bases from V and 2 from J, leaving 15 bases between them. The CDR3 spells CASSLGGGLTYNEQFF. The CDR3 DNA is TGTGCCAGCAGCCTTGGGGGGGGGCTCACCTACAATGAGCAGTTCTTC.

The rearrangement links TRBV27 to TRBJ2-5; the match to TRBD2 covers 7 bases. CDR3 size: 14 residues. V dropped 5 bases and J dropped 5; count of bases not matched to a gene: 8. Germline CDR1 and CDR2: MNHEY and SMNVEV (reference sequence). The CDR3 reads CASSPRAGEETQYF. The CDR3 DNA sequence: TGTGCCAGCAGTCCACGGGCGGGGGAGGAGACCCAGTACTTC.

This clone has just one count. This sequence joins TRBV4-3 and TRBJ1-3; D remains ambiguous. The germline V gene has CDR1 LGHNA and CDR2 YSLEER. Trimming took 0 bases from V and 2 from J, leaving 8 bases between them. The CDR3 loop spans 15 amino acids. CDR3 in amino acids: CASSQDSGTGNTIYF. The CDR3 DNA sequence: TGCGCCAGCAGCCAAGATTCGGGTACTGGAAACACCATATATTTT.

V is TRBV7-9 and J is TRBJ1-2; weak D call: TRBD1 (5 bases). The germline V gene encodes CDR1 SEHNR and CDR2 FQNEAQ (reference sequence). The length of the CDR3 is 14 residues. The ends were cut back, 4 bases at V and 4 bases at J, with 13 bases in the middle. The chain's CDR3 is CASSSPGVGYGYTF. The CDR3 region has the DNA TGTGCCAGCAGCTCCCCGGGGGTGGGCTATGGCTACACCTTC.

The J gene is TRBJ2-1, the V gene TRBV5-1; D possibly corresponds to TRBD1 (5 bases). Germline assignment: CDR1 SGHRS and CDR2 YFSETQ. V was clipped by 0 bases and J by 2 bases, with 9 bases between them. CDR3 length equals 15 residues. CDR3 protein: CASSLGGAAYNEQFF. The CDR3 DNA follows: TGCGCCAGCAGCTTGGGGGGCGCTGCCTACAATGAGCAGTTCTTC.

V is TRBV5-4 and J is TRBJ2-3; a possible D gene is TRBD2 (6 bases). Germline-derived CDR1 and CDR2 are SGHNT and YYREEE (reference sequence). Trimming removed 4 bases at V and 5 bases at J, with 17 bases between. There are 15 residues in the CDR3. This chain's CDR3 is CASSSSAVGGDTQYF. Here the CDR3 DNA reads TGTGCCAGCAGCAGTAGCGCCGTGGGGGGAGATACGCAGTATTTT.

To note about this clone: This same CDR3 is encoded by further DNA sequences in the sample. The CDR3, as DNA: TGTGCCAGCAGTTTAAACACAGATACGCAGTATTTT. Translating gives CASSLNTDTQYF. The V gene is TRBV9, the J gene TRBJ2-3, with D uncertain. CDR3 size: 12 residues. Germline-derived CDR1 and CDR2 are SGDLS and YYNGEE. Trimming shortened V by 5 bases and J by 2 bases, and 6 bases separated the two germline ends.

J is TRBJ2-5 and V is TRBV5-8, with 7 bases identical to TRBD1. This CDR3 comprises 15 residues. Germline loops: CDR1 SGHTS, CDR2 YDEGEE. V shed 3 bases, J shed 5 bases, and the junction held 10 bases outside the gene matches. The CDR3 spells CASSYRGPERETQYF. The CDR3 DNA is TGTGCCAGCAGCTACAGGGGCCCCGAGCGGGAGACCCAGTACTTC.

The chain recombines TRBV2 with TRBJ1-2; tentatively, D is TRBD1 (5 bases). Germline V lookup: CDR1 SNHLY, CDR2 FYNNEI. There are 15 residues in the CDR3. Trimming removed 0 bases from V and 3 bases from J, with 11 bases in between. CDR3 DNA: TGTGCCAGCAGTGAAGCGGCAGGGAAATACTATGGCTACACCTTC. This sequence encodes CASSEAAGKYYGYTF.

The chain joins TRBV5-6 to TRBJ2-7; 10 bases fit TRBD2. V shed 6 bases and J 6 bases; nucleotides not matched to a gene: 6. The CDR3 totals 13 residues. CDR1 is SGHDT and CDR2 is YYEEEE in the germline V gene. CDR3 protein: CASTKRGGCEQYF. In nucleotides, the CDR3 is TGTGCCAGCACCAAGCGGGGGGGGTGCGAGCAGTACTTC.

This chain joins TRBV5-1 and TRBJ2-7; 7 positions agree with TRBD1. After removal of 3 bases from V and 3 bases from J, the junction contained 9 bases not matched to a gene. The CDR3 has 15 residues. Germline assignment: CDR1 SGHRS and CDR2 YFSETQ. The CDR3 here is CASSSNRQGRYEQYF. CDR3 DNA: TGCGCCAGCAGCTCCAATCGACAGGGTCGCTACGAGCAGTACTTC.

J is TRBJ2-3 and V is TRBV5-1; 9 nucleotides align to TRBD2. Losses at the gene ends were 5 bases for V and 4 bases for J; bases not matched to a gene: 5. The CDR3 has 14 residues. Germline V gene data show CDR1 as SGHRS and CDR2 as YFSETQ. Written as DNA, the CDR3 is TGCGCCAGCAGTAGCGGGAGCCTCGCAGATACGCAGTATTTT. It yields the protein CASSSGSLADTQYF.